These 31 T cell receptor beta chains share one sample of origin, sequenced in a study of Ad26.COV2.S vaccination and SARS-CoV-2 variants. Documented treatment: around 19 received Ad26.COV2.S at low or high dose, single or two shots; several received placebo; per-sample allocation not given. Sampling was done on day 63 after the first vaccine or placebo injection. Generated by immunoSEQ multiplex PCR, the TCRdb table keeps only in-frame clones and is missing some. The top ten clones hold roughly 6% of a sample with around 300,000 clones, 90% of them seen once. The sequencing here drew on peripheral blood, taken in a trial of Ad26.COV2.S vaccine versus placebo. These receptors were collected from a person aged 18 to 65 who received the Ad26.COV2.S COVID-19 vaccine or a placebo.

This sequence joins TRBV4-3 and TRBJ1-6; D not certain. V was clipped by 3 bases and J by 7 bases, with 10 bases between them. CDR3 length: 14 residues. Germline CDR1 is LGHNA and CDR2 is YSLEER. The CDR3 protein is CASSHPMGNSPLHF. In DNA, the CDR3 is TGCGCCAGCAGCCACCCTATGGGGAATTCACCCCTCCACTTT.

This sequence joins TRBV7-2 and TRBJ2-3, with 9 bases fitting TRBD1. The ends lost 5 bases at V and 2 bases at J; junction bases unmatched: 8. The CDR3 runs to 16 residues. CDR1 and CDR2 from the germline V gene are SGHTA and FQGNSA. The CDR3 loop reads CASSKGTGYITDTQYF. The CDR3 DNA is TGTGCCAGCAGCAAGGGGACAGGGTATATCACAGATACGCAGTATTTT. The entire variable domain, with the rest obtained from reference TRBV7-2 and TRBJ2-3, is as follows: GAGVSQSPSNKVTEKGKDVELRCDPISGHTALYWYRQSLGQGLEFLIYFQGNSAPDKSGLPSDRFSAERTGGSVSTLTIQRTQQEDSAVYLCASSKGTGYITDTQYFGPGTRLTVL.

This chain links TRBV7-6 with TRBJ2-1, with TRBD2 matching 12 bases. This CDR3 contains 18 residues. Germline CDR1 is SGHVS and CDR2 is FNYEAQ. Unmatched junction bases numbered 5, after V lost 1 base and J lost 1 base. In DNA form, the CDR3 reads TGTGCCAGCAGCTTAGGGCTAGCGGGAGGGCTATCCTACAATGAGCAGTTCTTC. It yields the protein CASSLGLAGGLSYNEQFF. Full variable domain (outside the CDR3, taken from reference TRBV7-6 and TRBJ2-1): GAGVSQSPRYKVTKRGQDVALRCDPISGHVSLYWYRQALGQGPEFLTYFNYEAQQDKSGLPNDRFSAERPEGSISTLTIQRTEQRDSAMYRCASSLGLAGGLSYNEQFFGPGTRLTVL.

The chain recombines TRBV12-3 or TRBV12-4 with TRBJ1-2; possible D gene TRBD1, 6 bases. V was pared by 3 bases and J by 7 bases, with 12 bases between. The CDR3 has 13 amino acids. The CDR3 DNA is TGTGCCAGCAGTTTGTTGGGGGCGGGTGGCTACACCTTC. It specifies CASSLLGAGGYTF.

The chain is built from TRBV3-1 (or the pseudogene TRBV3-2) and TRBJ1-1, with D possibly TRBD1 on 5 matching bases. The ends were cut back, 4 bases at V and 8 bases at J, with 14 bases in the middle. Germline V lookup: CDR1 LGHDT, CDR2 YNNKEL (reference sequence). There are 13 residues in the CDR3. The CDR3: CASSLYRGGEAFF. Here the CDR3 DNA reads TGTGCCAGCAGCCTCTATAGGGGAGGGGAAGCTTTCTTT.

This clone was detected a few times. This sequence joins TRBV6-1 and TRBJ1-1; D is unclear. V lost 2 bases, J lost 0 bases, and 4 bases lay in between. The CDR3 spans 13 residues. Per germline, CDR1 MNHNS and CDR2 SASEGT. The DNA for the CDR3 is TGTGCCAGCAGTGAACTGGTGAACACTGAAGCTTTCTTT. It specifies CASSELVNTEAFF.

The chain has TRBV7-2 and TRBJ1-2; TRBD1 aligns across 9 bases. V lost 0 bases to trimming and J lost 8 bases; unmatched junction nucleotides: 7. From germline, CDR1 is SGHTA and CDR2 FQGNSA. The length of the CDR3 is 15 residues. The CDR3 DNA is TGTGCCAGCAGCTTAGCGGGACAGGGAGTAGAGGGCTACACCTTC. The encoded protein is CASSLAGQGVEGYTF.

The genes are TRBV5-1 and TRBJ2-3; the match to TRBD2 covers 8 bases. V lost 3 bases and J lost 0; bases outside the gene matches: 24. Germline V CDR1 and CDR2: SGHRS, YFSETQ. The CDR3 covers 22 residues. The CDR3 here is CASSSVELLAARKTSSTDTQYF. In DNA, the CDR3 is TGCGCCAGCAGCTCCGTCGAATTACTAGCGGCAAGAAAGACTTCTAGCACAGATACGCAGTATTTT.

This CDR3 is CASSLGTSGSDTQYF. The CDR3 DNA reads TGTGCCAGCAGCTTGGGGACTAGCGGGAGTGATACGCAGTATTTT. J is TRBJ2-3 and V is TRBV5-5, with 13 bases identical to TRBD2. Germline trimming cut 0 bases from V and 6 bases from J; bases unmatched to any gene: 1. This CDR3 contains 15 residues. Germline V lookup: CDR1 SGHKS, CDR2 YYEKEE (reference sequence).

The chain employs TRBV5-1 and TRBJ2-3; a weak D match, TRBD2 (6 bases). Trimming cost V 3 bases and J 1 base, with 15 bases left between them. CDR3 length: 16 residues. Germline V CDR1 and CDR2: SGHRS, YFSETQ. The CDR3 region is CASSSREQRGTDTQYF. CDR3 DNA: TGCGCCAGCAGCTCCCGGGAGCAAAGGGGCACAGATACGCAGTATTTT.

This sequence joins TRBV7-2 and TRBJ1-1; the D gene is possibly TRBD1 (6 bases). Trimming cost V 5 bases and J 0 bases, with 10 bases left between them. The CDR3 is 14 amino acids. CDR1 is SGHTA and CDR2 is FQGNSA in the germline V gene. CDR3 in amino acids: CASSPGQLNTEAFF. DNA of the CDR3: TGTGCCAGCAGCCCAGGACAGTTGAACACTGAAGCTTTCTTT. Full variable domain (remainder filled in from reference TRBV7-2 and TRBJ1-1): GAGVSQSPSNKVTEKGKDVELRCDPISGHTALYWYRQSLGQGLEFLIYFQGNSAPDKSGLPSDRFSAERTGGSVSTLTIQRTQQEDSAVYLCASSPGQLNTEAFFGQGTRLTVV.

This clone was picked up one time. V usage is TRBV7-3 and J usage is TRBJ2-1, with 10 bases matching TRBD2. Germline CDR1 and CDR2: SGHTA and FQGTGA. CDR3 length equals 16 residues. Unmatched junction bases numbered 9, after V lost 5 bases and J lost 5 bases. The CDR3, as DNA: TGTGCCAGCAGCCTAAGCGGGAGGGCGTTACACAATGAGCAGTTCTTC. Protein product: CASSLSGRALHNEQFF.

V is TRBV7-9 and J is TRBJ2-3; TRBD1 agrees at 7 bases. CDR1 is SEHNR, CDR2 FQNEAQ, per germline (reference sequence). The ends lost 11 bases at V and 0 bases at J; junction bases unmatched: 5. The CDR3 has 13 residues. The CDR3 loop is CAATGESTDTQYF. CDR3 sequence (DNA): TGTGCCGCTACAGGGGAAAGCACAGATACGCAGTATTTT.

The chain carries TRBV3-1 (or the pseudogene TRBV3-2) and TRBJ2-3; the match to TRBD2 covers 12 bases. Germline trimming cut 4 bases from V and 0 bases from J; bases unmatched to any gene: 2. The CDR3 sequence is 16 residues long. Germline assignment: CDR1 LGHDT and CDR2 YNNKEL (reference sequence). CDR3 residues: CASSPGLAGSTDTQYF. The CDR3 DNA is TGTGCCAGCAGCCCCGGACTAGCGGGAAGCACAGATACGCAGTATTTT.

The chain carries TRBV5-8 and TRBJ2-7; 8 bases match TRBD2. The J segment lost 5 bases and the V segment lost 1 base, leaving 5 bases of the junction unmatched. This CDR3 is 14 amino acids long. Germline CDR1 reads SGHTS; CDR2 reads YDEGEE. Here the CDR3 DNA reads TGTGCCAGCAGCTTGTATCGGGGGGGGAACGAGCAGTACTTC. It translates to CASSLYRGGNEQYF.

This clone was recorded once. J is TRBJ2-3 and V is TRBV10-3; 7 bases fit TRBD2. Looked up from germline, CDR1 is ENHRY and CDR2 is SYGVKD. Trimming cost V 4 bases and J 4 bases; bases outside gene matches: 8. The CDR3 consists of 15 residues. This CDR3 reads CAISVGAGISDTQYF. The CDR3 DNA is TGTGCCATCAGTGTGGGAGCGGGAATCTCAGATACGCAGTATTTT.

J is TRBJ2-5 and V is TRBV19; D is undetermined. V gave up 6 bases and J gave up 0 bases, with 8 bases separating them. This CDR3 region has 13 residues. Germline V gene lookup returns CDR1 LNHDA and CDR2 SQIVND (reference sequence). DNA for the CDR3: TGTGCCAGTAGGAATCAGTACCAAGAGACCCAGTACTTC. Protein product: CASRNQYQETQYF.

The chain is built from TRBV6-5 and TRBJ2-1; D is unclear. The germline gives CDR1 MNHEY, CDR2 SVGAGI. CDR3 length equals 14 residues. V lost 7 bases and J 2 bases, leaving 12 bases between the germline ends. The DNA for the CDR3 is TGTGCCAGCAATCTGGTTGACACCTACAATGAGCAGTTCTTC. It is translated as CASNLVDTYNEQFF.

This chain links TRBV11-3 with TRBJ2-3, with 9 bases lining up with TRBD1. V was pared by 5 bases and J by 0 bases, with 3 bases of the junction left unmatched. CDR1 and CDR2 (germline): SGHNT, YENEEA. The CDR3 spans 15 residues. CDR3 nucleotide sequence: TGTGCCAGCAGCAGGACAGGGGACAGCACAGATACGCAGTATTTT. Protein sequence: CASSRTGDSTDTQYF.

Here the CDR3 DNA reads TGTGCCAGCCGAAGCGGGGCCAGCTACGAGCAGTACTTC. It translates to CASRSGASYEQYF. The chain uses TRBV18 and TRBJ2-7; 7 positions match TRBD2. This CDR3 comprises 13 residues. V lost 8 bases, J lost 3 bases, and 7 bases stayed unmatched. The V gene's germline CDR1 is KGHSH and CDR2 LQKENI.

This rearrangement joins TRBV6-2 or TRBV6-3 to TRBJ1-5; D is uncertain. The germline gives CDR1 MNHEY, CDR2 SVGEGT. The V end lost 5 bases, the J end lost 7 bases, and 12 bases lay between the germline ends. This CDR3 has 13 amino acids. The CDR3 DNA follows: TGTGCCAGCAGTCGTGAACAAAGGCAGCCCCAGCATTTT. Translating it yields CASSREQRQPQHF.

In DNA form, the CDR3 reads TGTGCCAGCAGTGAAGGGAGTCAGCCCCAGCATTTT. This encodes CASSEGSQPQHF. The genes are TRBV2 and TRBJ1-5; D call uncertain. CDR1 and CDR2 (germline): SNHLY, FYNNEI. The CDR3 loop spans 12 amino acids. The V gene lost 1 base and the J gene lost 6 bases, with 4 bases spanning the gap.

The chain joins TRBV7-3 to TRBJ1-6; D call uncertain. There are 16 residues in the CDR3. Trimming stripped 6 bases from V and 5 bases from J, with 17 bases between. The germline V gene has CDR1 SGHTA and CDR2 FQGTGA. CDR3 nucleotides: TGTGCCAGCAGTCAGAGAATTTTTCCTAATAATTCACCCCTCCACTTT. It yields the protein CASSQRIFPNNSPLHF.

This clone showed up just once. This sequence joins TRBV13 and TRBJ1-1, with a tentative D call TRBD1 (5 bases). V was shortened by 6 bases and J by 4 bases, with 9 bases between the two germline ends. This CDR3 has 12 residues. Germline V CDR1 and CDR2: PRHDT, FYEKMQ (reference sequence). The CDR3 spells CASSSGGTEAFF. The CDR3 nucleotides read TGTGCCAGCAGTTCCGGGGGCACTGAAGCTTTCTTT. The full variable domain, with the rest looked up from reference TRBV13 and TRBJ1-1, is AAGVIQSPRHLIKEKRETATLKCYPIPRHDTVYWYQQGPGQDPQFLISFYEKMQSDKGSIPDRFSAQQFSDYHSELNMSSLELGDSALYFCASSSGGTEAFFGQGTRLTVV.

The gene calls are TRBV6-2 or TRBV6-3 and TRBJ2-2; possible D gene TRBD2, 5 bases. The CDR3 covers 19 residues. The V gene's germline CDR1 is MNHEY and CDR2 SVGEGT. V dropped 4 bases and J dropped 4 bases, with 25 bases sitting between them. CDR3 amino acids: CASSFENPLAGCCTGELFF. In DNA, the CDR3 is TGTGCCAGCAGTTTTGAGAACCCTCTGGCGGGCTGTTGCACCGGGGAGCTGTTTTTT.

The gene calls are TRBV19 and TRBJ2-5, with 8 bases that match TRBD2. Germline loops: CDR1 LNHDA, CDR2 SQIVND (reference sequence). Trimming at V came to 11 bases and at J to 5 bases, leaving 13 bases not matched to a gene. This CDR3 has 14 residues. The CDR3 DNA follows: TGTGCCTCTAAGGCGGGGGGCGTCGGTGAGACCCAGTACTTC. Residues: CASKAGGVGETQYF.

The chain joins TRBV7-3 to TRBJ2-1, with 8 bases matching TRBD1. J lost 5 bases, V lost 3 bases, and 3 bases had no gene match. This CDR3 comprises 14 residues. CDR1 is SGHTA, CDR2 FQGTGA, per germline. The CDR3 nucleotides are TGTGCCAGCAGCTTCCAGGGGGCCAACAATGAGCAGTTCTTC. Translation: CASSFQGANNEQFF.

The chain employs TRBV19 and TRBJ1-5; the D is unclear. The CDR3 length is 14 residues. Germline CDR1 LNHDA, CDR2 SQIVND (reference sequence). With 3 bases removed from V and 0 bases from J, the gap between germline ends came to 6 bases. The CDR3: CASSIQYSNQPQHF. The DNA for the CDR3 is TGTGCCAGTAGTATTCAGTATAGCAATCAGCCCCAGCATTTT.

The chain joins TRBV9 to TRBJ2-3; D ambiguous. CDR1 is SGDLS and CDR2 is YYNGEE in the germline V gene. The CDR3 length is 16 residues. Trimming cost V 0 bases and J 5 bases, with 16 bases left between them. The CDR3 sequence is CASSVGAWQHGDTQYF. The CDR3 DNA follows: TGTGCCAGCAGCGTAGGCGCGTGGCAGCACGGAGATACGCAGTATTTT.

The rearrangement links TRBV5-1 to TRBJ2-5; possibly TRBD2 for D (5 bases). The CDR3 length is 12 residues. Per the germline V gene, CDR1 is SGHRS and CDR2 is YFSETQ. Deletions cut 4 bases from V and 4 bases from J, with 8 bases between. CDR3 DNA sequence: TGCGCCAGCAGCGCCGGACTAGAGACCCAGTACTTC. Translation gives CASSAGLETQYF.

The V and J genes are TRBV29-1 and TRBJ1-2, with unresolved D. Germline V gene data show CDR1 as SQVTM and CDR2 as ANQGSEA. The germline V and J ends were trimmed by 8 bases and 4 bases, with 17 bases remaining between them. This CDR3 spans 13 amino acids. CDR3 amino acids: CSSLELSSYGYTF. The DNA for the CDR3 is TGCAGCTCCTTGGAACTGTCTAGCTATGGCTACACCTTC.